One sample yielded the 18 T cell receptor beta chains listed below, sequenced in a study of cytomegalovirus exposure and HLA in healthy donors. Primers included in the PCR were 60 Vbeta and 13 Jbeta primers. Profiled with immunoSEQ multiplex PCR; TCRdb holds only in-frame clones, not every one. The data hold around 64,000 clones, with less than 90% observed a single time. The sample was PBMCs. Receptors were obtained from a female donor in good health and CMV-seronegative.

The V gene is TRBV4-1, the J gene TRBJ2-7; TRBD1 is a possible D gene (6 bases). The germline CDR1 and CDR2 sequences are MGHRA and YSYEKL. This CDR3 is built from 15 residues. Trimming took off 3 bases at V and 9 bases at J, with 21 bases between the two ends. The CDR3 sequence: CASSQTETGGSRQYF. As DNA, the CDR3 is TGCGCCAGCAGCCAGACCGAGACAGGTGGATCGAGGCAGTACTTC.

This clone was recorded only once. This chain links TRBV11-2 with TRBJ2-7, with D possibly matching TRBD2 (5 bases). V lost 1 base, J lost 6 bases, and 13 bases lay in between. The CDR3 covers 14 residues. Germline lookup yields CDR1 SGHAT and CDR2 FQNNGV. The DNA of the CDR3 is TGTGCCAGCAGCTTAGTGCCGGAGGAGCGCGAGCAGTACTTC. Its protein product is CASSLVPEEREQYF.

The chain joins TRBV18 to TRBJ2-3; 7 positions match TRBD2. Germline trimming cut 2 bases from V and 1 base from J; bases unmatched to any gene: 6. Germline CDR1 and CDR2: KGHSH and LQKENI. There are 16 residues in the CDR3. CDR3 protein: CASSPSGGSGTDTQYF. The CDR3 region has the DNA TGTGCCAGCTCACCAAGCGGCGGGAGCGGCACAGATACGCAGTATTTT.

The rearrangement uses TRBV6-1 and TRBJ2-2; a weak D match, TRBD1 (5 bases). Germline lookup yields CDR1 MNHNS and CDR2 SASEGT. The CDR3 contains 14 residues. Trimming removed 5 bases from V and 4 bases from J, with 11 bases in between. The CDR3 reads CASSLGHFTGELFF. In DNA, the CDR3 is TGTGCCAGCAGTCTCGGACACTTCACCGGGGAGCTGTTTTTT.

This clone was seen a single time. This chain joins TRBV28 and TRBJ1-1; D is undetermined. Germline CDR1 MDHEN, CDR2 SYDVKM. V lost 7 bases to trimming and J lost 11 bases, with 20 bases between them. The CDR3 spans 13 residues. Here the CDR3 reads CASTPSRVLGAFF. CDR3 nucleotide sequence: TGTGCCAGCACCCCATCTCGGGTGCTTGGGGCTTTCTTT.

The chain couples TRBV4-1 to TRBJ1-3; weak D call: TRBD1 (5 bases). V shed 6 bases and J shed 4 bases, with 19 bases lying between them. The CDR3 length is 16 residues. CDR1 and CDR2 from the germline V gene are MGHRA and YSYEKL. The CDR3 loop is CASRLDPRGDGNTIYF. The DNA of the CDR3 is TGCGCCAGCAGGCTAGACCCTAGGGGTGACGGAAACACCATATATTTT.

This chain joins TRBV9 and TRBJ2-1; 8 bases match TRBD1. The length of the CDR3 is 15 residues. V trimming: 0 bases; J trimming: 4 bases; junction bases outside the gene matches: 3. CDR1 SGDLS and CDR2 YYNGEE come from the germline V gene. CDR3 loop: CASSVGDRRYNEQFF. CDR3 bases: TGTGCCAGCAGCGTAGGGGACAGGCGTTACAATGAGCAGTTCTTC.

The gene calls are TRBV4-3 and TRBJ2-7, with TRBD2 identical over 10 bases. Per the germline V gene, CDR1 is LGHNA and CDR2 is YSLEER. The CDR3 has 16 amino acids. V trimming: 4 bases; J trimming: 5 bases; junction bases outside the gene matches: 11. The CDR3 spells CASSLAAGSGRDEQYF. CDR3 coding DNA: TGCGCCAGCAGCCTTGCCGCGGGGAGCGGGAGGGACGAGCAGTACTTC.

Of note for this clone: The same CDR3 arises from other DNA sequences in this sample as well. The V and J genes are TRBV7-2 and TRBJ2-7, with 7 bases lining up with TRBD1. The CDR3 is made up of 13 amino acids. Germline values: CDR1 SGHTA, CDR2 FQGNSA. The V segment lost 4 bases and the J segment 3 bases; nucleotides outside the gene matches: 3. This chain's CDR3 is CASSYRQGYEQYF. CDR3 nucleotide sequence: TGTGCCAGCAGCTACCGACAGGGCTACGAGCAGTACTTC. The whole variable domain, filled in from reference TRBV7-2 and TRBJ2-7, reads GAGVSQSPSNKVTEKGKDVELRCDPISGHTALYWYRQSLGQGLEFLIYFQGNSAPDKSGLPSDRFSAERTGGSVSTLTIQRTQQEDSAVYLCASSYRQGYEQYFGPGTRLTVT.

V usage is TRBV7-9 and J usage is TRBJ2-2, with D perhaps matching TRBD2 (5 bases). This CDR3 is 14 amino acids long. The germline V gene encodes CDR1 SEHNR and CDR2 FQNEAQ (reference sequence). V lost 1 base and J 5 bases, leaving 8 bases between the germline ends. This CDR3 reads CASSLGPGTGELFF. CDR3 coding DNA: TGTGCCAGCAGCTTAGGACCGGGAACCGGGGAGCTGTTTTTT.

The rearrangement uses TRBV18 and TRBJ1-1, with D tentatively TRBD1 (5 bases). Germline CDR1 KGHSH, CDR2 LQKENI. The length of the CDR3 is 14 residues. V dropped 2 bases and J dropped 4 bases, with 11 bases sitting between them. The CDR3 sequence is CASSPSTGRTEAFF. DNA for the CDR3: TGTGCCAGCTCACCATCTACAGGCCGCACTGAAGCTTTCTTT.

This chain uses TRBV28 with TRBJ2-7; 7 positions match TRBD1. V dropped 9 bases and J dropped 1; count of bases not matched to a gene: 6. Germline-derived CDR1 and CDR2 are MDHEN and SYDVKM. The CDR3 has 13 amino acids. CDR3 region: CASRTGRSYEQYF. The DNA of the CDR3 is TGTGCCAGTCGGACAGGTCGTTCCTACGAGCAGTACTTC. The complete variable domain, with remaining parts taken from reference TRBV28 and TRBJ2-7, reads DVKVTQSSRYLVKRTGEKVFLECVQDMDHENMFWYRQDPGLGLRLIYFSYDVKMKEKGDIPEGYSVSREKKERFSLILESASTNQTSMYLCASRTGRSYEQYFGPGTRLTVT.

A few counts support this clone. The genes are TRBV10-2 and TRBJ2-4; TRBD1 matches 7 bases. The CDR3 has 14 amino acids. Germline assignment: CDR1 WSHSY and CDR2 SAAADI. The junction had 6 bases not matched to a gene; V was cut back by 5 bases and J by 5 bases. DNA for the CDR3: TGCGCCAGCAGTTTACAGGGGTCCCAAAACATTCAGTACTTC. Encoded protein: CASSLQGSQNIQYF.

CDR3 residues: CASSDRRGGSQPQHF. CDR3 nucleotide sequence: TGTGCCAGCAGCGATAGGAGGGGGGGAAGCCAGCCCCAGCATTTT. This chain uses TRBV7-2 with TRBJ1-5, with a weak D call TRBD1 (6 bases). The CDR3 runs to 15 residues. Per germline, CDR1 SGHTA and CDR2 FQGNSA. Trimming cost V 5 bases and J 7 bases, with 18 bases left between them.

The chain has TRBV5-1 and TRBJ2-5; the D is unclear. CDR1 and CDR2 (germline): SGHRS, YFSETQ. Trimming took off 0 bases at V and 4 bases at J, with 10 bases between the two ends. This CDR3 spans 14 amino acids. CDR3 coding DNA: TGCGCCAGCAGCTTGGACGTGCGAGTAGAGACCCAGTACTTC. This sequence encodes CASSLDVRVETQYF.

The chain joins TRBV9 to TRBJ2-2, with TRBD1 identical over 8 bases. Germline V gene lookup returns CDR1 SGDLS and CDR2 YYNGEE. V dropped 6 bases and J dropped 0; count of bases not matched to a gene: 19. The CDR3 runs 20 residues. The CDR3 protein is CASTPHLLTGGVPNTGELFF. CDR3 bases: TGTGCCAGCACCCCCCACCTCCTAACAGGGGGTGTGCCGAACACCGGGGAGCTGTTTTTT.

The chain carries TRBV7-6 and TRBJ2-3, with 7 bases that match TRBD2. Germline V gene data show CDR1 as SGHVS and CDR2 as FNYEAQ. V was pared by 1 base and J by 6 bases, with 4 bases of the junction left unmatched. There are 14 residues in the CDR3. The CDR3 bases are TGTGCCAGCAGCTTAGGACTAGCTTATGATACGCAGTATTTT. Translation: CASSLGLAYDTQYF.

The chain links TRBV29-1 to TRBJ2-5, with D possibly being TRBD2 (5 bases). V gave up 6 bases and J gave up 2 bases, with 13 bases separating them. CDR3 length: 13 residues. Germline loops: CDR1 SQVTM, CDR2 ANQGSEA. The DNA of the CDR3 is TGCAGCGTACTACTAGTGGGACAAGAGACCCAGTACTTC. Its translation is CSVLLVGQETQYF.